The next 5 T cell receptor beta chains were all read from a single sample in a study of shared clonotypes between healthy human individuals (TCRdb year 2020). The method was the immunoSEQ multiplex PCR assay. The source is immuneACCESS, and TCRdb retained only in-frame sequences with V and J called. Part of the clones is not carried over; for the studies checked, unresolved V genes explain less than half of this, and the remainder is unexplained. This sample is represented by about 1.5 million clones; approximately 98% of them were singletons. The ten largest make up roughly 0.45% of the sample. The sample consisted of naive CD4+ T cells sorted from blood. The cell subset or site label, as the study defines it: CD45RA+ positively selected. These receptors originate from a man younger than 45 in good health.

V and J are TRBV27 and TRBJ1-2; a weak D match, TRBD1 (6 bases). CDR3 length equals 16 residues. Germline lookup yields CDR1 MNHEY and CDR2 SMNVEV (reference sequence). The V and J ends lost 7 bases and 2 bases respectively, with 20 bases between them. The CDR3 bases are TGTGCCAGCACCAACCGAGGGGGGGCTGAAAACTATGGCTACACCTTC. This gives the protein CASTNRGGAENYGYTF.

The rearrangement joins TRBV2 to TRBJ2-5, with D perhaps given as TRBD1 or TRBD2 (5 bases each). The germline V gene encodes CDR1 SNHLY and CDR2 FYNNEI. Trimming pared 3 bases from V and 5 bases from J, leaving 16 bases between. This CDR3 comprises 15 residues. The CDR3 here is CASSDSPRGGETQYF. CDR3 DNA sequence: TGTGCCAGCAGTGACTCTCCGAGGGGTGGGGAGACCCAGTACTTC. The full variable domain, in which reference TRBV2 and TRBJ2-5 provide the parts outside the CDR3, is EPEVTQTPSHQVTQMGQEVILRCVPISNHLYFYWYRQILGQKVEFLVSFYNNEISEKSEIFDDQFSVERPDGSNFTLKIRSTKLEDSAMYFCASSDSPRGGETQYFGPGTRLLVL.

V gene TRBV7-2 combines with J gene TRBJ2-4; TRBD2 is a possible D gene (6 bases). Germline V lookup: CDR1 SGHTA, CDR2 FQGNSA. The CDR3 is 14 residues long. V shed 6 bases and J shed 6 bases, with 15 bases lying between them. The CDR3 DNA is TGTGCCAGCAGTCAAAGCCCCGGGAGAAACATTCAGTACTTC. It encodes CASSQSPGRNIQYF.

A note on this clone: The junction shows a germline mismatch at one end, possibly a read error. The chain recombines TRBV18 with TRBJ2-2; TRBD1 matches 7 bases. CDR1 and CDR2 from the germline V gene are KGHSH and LQKENI. CDR3 size: 16 residues. The CDR3 DNA follows: TGTGCCAGCCCACCGTTGAAGGGGGCGTTGACCGGGGAGCTGTTTTTT. Translated: CASPPLKGALTGELFF.

The table lists this clone with a count of one. The chain carries TRBV12-5 and TRBJ2-1, with D hard to call. With 2 bases removed from V and 8 bases from J, the gap between germline ends came to 4 bases. The CDR3 has 11 residues. Per germline, CDR1 LGHNT and CDR2 FRNRAP. The CDR3 here is CASGLSDEQFF. CDR3 DNA sequence: TGTGCTAGTGGTTTGAGCGATGAGCAGTTCTTC.